One sample yielded the 4 T cell receptor beta chains listed below, sequenced in a study of cytomegalovirus exposure and HLA in healthy donors. Researchers ran the PCR with 60 Vbeta and 13 Jbeta primers. Clones were sequenced by immunoSEQ multiplex PCR, and TCRdb holds only the in-frame ones, with some missing. The data contain about 210,000 clones, roughly 82% of them seen just once; the ten biggest clones take up approximately 6%. What was sequenced was PBMCs. The receptors shown here come from a man aged 35 to 55 in good health and CMV-seropositive.

The chain carries TRBV2 and TRBJ2-5, with 8 bases matching TRBD2. The germline CDR1 and CDR2 sequences are SNHLY and FYNNEI. J was trimmed by 5 bases and V by 1 base; bases with no gene match: 3. CDR3 size: 14 residues. In DNA, the CDR3 is TGTGCCAGCAGTGAAGGGCTAGCGGGTGAGACCCAGTACTTC. Translation gives CASSEGLAGETQYF. Full variable domain (rest looked up from reference TRBV2 and TRBJ2-5): EPEVTQTPSHQVTQMGQEVILRCVPISNHLYFYWYRQILGQKVEFLVSFYNNEISEKSEIFDDQFSVERPDGSNFTLKIRSTKLEDSAMYFCASSEGLAGETQYFGPGTRLLVL.

A few counts support this clone. The rearrangement links TRBV6-5 to TRBJ2-7; 10 nucleotides line up with TRBD2. CDR1 and CDR2 from the germline V gene are MNHEY and SVGAGI. Trimming removed 2 bases from V and 0 bases from J; junction bases left unmatched: 4. The CDR3 loop spans 16 amino acids. The CDR3 sequence is CASSYGLAVPSYEQYF. The CDR3, as DNA: TGTGCCAGCAGTTACGGACTAGCGGTGCCCTCCTACGAGCAGTACTTC.

Comment on this clone: Within the sample, other DNA sequences also encode this same CDR3. The chain employs TRBV5-1 and TRBJ2-3, with TRBD1 identical over 7 bases. The germline CDR1 and CDR2 sequences are SGHRS and YFSETQ. The CDR3 loop spans 16 amino acids. The V and J ends lost 1 base and 2 bases, in that order; junction bases with no gene match: 7. The CDR3 DNA reads TGCGCCAGCAGCTTGTACGGGACAGACTACACAGATACGCAGTATTTT. This sequence encodes CASSLYGTDYTDTQYF.

The rearrangement links TRBV7-9 to TRBJ1-5; a possible D gene is TRBD1 (6 bases). Trimming left V 1 base short and J 8 bases short, with 6 bases between. CDR1 is SEHNR, CDR2 FQNEAQ, per germline (reference sequence). This CDR3 is 12 amino acids long. This CDR3 is CASSLEGEPQHF. The CDR3 nucleotides are TGTGCCAGCAGCTTAGAGGGGGAGCCCCAGCATTTT.